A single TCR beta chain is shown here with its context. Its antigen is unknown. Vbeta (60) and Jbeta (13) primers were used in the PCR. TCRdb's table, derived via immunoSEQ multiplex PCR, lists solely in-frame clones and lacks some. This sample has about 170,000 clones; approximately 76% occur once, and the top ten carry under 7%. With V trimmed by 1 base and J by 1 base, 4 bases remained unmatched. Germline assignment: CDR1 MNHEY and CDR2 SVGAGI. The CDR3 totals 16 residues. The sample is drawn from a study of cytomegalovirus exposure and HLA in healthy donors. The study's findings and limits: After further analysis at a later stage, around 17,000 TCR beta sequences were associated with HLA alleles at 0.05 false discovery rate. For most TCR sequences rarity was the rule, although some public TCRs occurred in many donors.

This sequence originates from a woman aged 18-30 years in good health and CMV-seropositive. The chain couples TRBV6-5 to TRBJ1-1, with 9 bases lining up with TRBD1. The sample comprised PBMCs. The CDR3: CASSYWTGAENTEAFF. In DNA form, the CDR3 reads TGTGCCAGCAGTTACTGGACAGGGGCTGAGAACACTGAAGCTTTCTTT.